The 25 T cell receptor beta chains below all came from one sample that was sequenced in a study of T cell responses to AZD1222 COVID-19 vaccine. Assay: immunoSEQ multiplex PCR; the TCRdb copy retains only in-frame clones and omits some. This sample has about 190,000 clones, with almost 95% found just once. The specimen was peripheral blood, collected on day 0 of AZD1222 vaccination. Receptors were obtained from an adult in good health.

The chain employs TRBV4-1 and TRBJ2-5; no reliable D call. V was shortened by 2 bases and J by 2 bases, with 6 bases between the two germline ends. The CDR3 runs to 13 residues. The V gene's germline CDR1 is MGHRA and CDR2 YSYEKL. This chain's CDR3 is CASSQLGQETQYF. The CDR3 DNA sequence: TGCGCCAGCAGCCAATTAGGGCAAGAGACCCAGTACTTC.

The chain joins TRBV7-2 to TRBJ2-7; TRBD2 matches at 8 bases. CDR3 length: 16 residues. The V segment lost 5 bases and the J segment 4 bases; nucleotides outside the gene matches: 13. Germline-derived CDR1 and CDR2 are SGHTA and FQGNSA. The CDR3 loop reads CASSPHGTSRRYEQYF. CDR3 in DNA: TGTGCCAGCAGCCCTCACGGGACTAGTAGGAGGTACGAGCAGTACTTC.

The chain employs TRBV9 and TRBJ1-3; D is undetermined. This CDR3 region has 16 residues. V was shortened by 2 bases and J by 2 bases, with 14 bases between the two germline ends. Per the germline V gene, CDR1 is SGDLS and CDR2 is YYNGEE. The CDR3 reads CASSVEESLTGNTIYF. The CDR3 DNA reads as TGTGCCAGCAGCGTCGAAGAGAGCTTGACTGGAAACACCATATATTTT.

This clone showed up just once. The rearrangement joins TRBV18 to TRBJ1-4; TRBD1 is a possible D gene (5 bases). From germline, CDR1 is KGHSH and CDR2 LQKENI. This CDR3 is 18 amino acids long. The V and J ends lost 5 bases and 1 base respectively, with 20 bases between them. CDR3 sequence (DNA): TGTGCCAGCTCAACCGGGACCCCCGGCCCATTAACTAATGAAAAACTGTTTTTT. It translates to CASSTGTPGPLTNEKLFF. The full variable domain, completed using reference TRBV18 and TRBJ1-4, is NAGVMQNPRHLVRRRGQEARLRCSPMKGHSHVYWYRQLPEEGLKFMVYLQKENIIDESGMPKERFSAEFPKEGPSILRIQQVVRGDSAAYFCASSTGTPGPLTNEKLFFGSGTQLSVL.

V is TRBV5-1 and J is TRBJ1-4; D gene unclear. V lost 0 bases to trimming and J lost 6 bases, with 15 bases between them. Germline V lookup: CDR1 SGHRS, CDR2 YFSETQ. This CDR3 comprises 16 residues. The CDR3 loop is CASSLGAAEGHEKLFF. In nucleotides, the CDR3 is TGCGCCAGCAGCTTGGGGGCGGCAGAAGGTCATGAAAAACTGTTTTTT.

This chain connects TRBV2 to TRBJ2-1; no clear D gene. The germline V and J ends were trimmed by 4 bases and 4 bases, with 14 bases remaining between them. Germline assignment: CDR1 SNHLY and CDR2 FYNNEI. This CDR3 is built from 15 residues. CDR3 sequence reads: CASSAPGGEYNEQFF. The CDR3 coding sequence is TGTGCCAGCAGTGCCCCTGGCGGAGAATACAATGAGCAGTTCTTC.

This clone has only a few counts. The chain is built from TRBV7-9 and TRBJ2-3; tentative D call: TRBD1 (5 bases). The CDR3 sequence is 13 residues long. Germline V gene lookup returns CDR1 SEHNR and CDR2 FQNEAQ (reference sequence). Trimming took 1 base from V and 14 from J, leaving 16 bases between them. The CDR3 DNA is TGTGCCAGCAGCTTAGGGGCCAGGGTAGTGGGGTATTTT. Residues: CASSLGARVVGYF.

The V gene is TRBV28, the J gene TRBJ1-5; 7 nucleotides line up with TRBD1. Germline V gives CDR1 MDHEN, CDR2 SYDVKM. Losses at the gene ends were 6 bases for V and 5 bases for J; bases not matched to a gene: 7. The CDR3 is made up of 14 amino acids. CDR3 sequence: CASSGPGTDQPQHF. DNA of the CDR3: TGTGCCAGCAGCGGCCCCGGGACAGATCAGCCCCAGCATTTT.

The chain carries TRBV2 and TRBJ1-6, with 8 bases fitting TRBD1. The CDR3 spans 14 residues. CDR1 SNHLY and CDR2 FYNNEI come from the germline V gene. The junction had 4 bases not matched to a gene; V was cut back by 7 bases and J by 5 bases. DNA of the CDR3: TGTGCCAGCATCACAGGGGGGCATAATTCACCCCTCCACTTT. It encodes CASITGGHNSPLHF.

V gene TRBV29-1 combines with J gene TRBJ2-3; weak D call: TRBD2 (6 bases). Trimming removed 4 bases at V and 3 bases at J, with 14 bases between. The CDR3 extends over 14 amino acids. Germline V lookup: CDR1 SQVTM, CDR2 ANQGSEA. The CDR3 region has the DNA TGCAGCGTTGTTTCGGGGGTTGGGACAGATACGCAGTATTTT. Amino acid sequence: CSVVSGVGTDTQYF.

The rearrangement links TRBV25-1 to TRBJ1-1; D call uncertain. V was shortened by 6 bases and J by 5 bases, with 7 bases between the two germline ends. The CDR3 consists of 11 residues. Germline-derived CDR1 and CDR2 are MGHDK and SYGVNS. CDR3 amino acids: CASSPITEAFF. CDR3 DNA: TGTGCCAGCAGCCCCATTACTGAAGCTTTCTTT.

The V call is TRBV6-2 or TRBV6-3, the J call TRBJ1-2, with D possibly matching TRBD1 (5 bases). The CDR3 is made up of 14 amino acids. Trimming removed 2 bases at V and 4 bases at J, with 11 bases between. Germline-derived CDR1 and CDR2 are MNHEY and SVGEGT. The CDR3 region has the DNA TGTGCCAGCAGTTACCGCCCGCAGGGCTATGGCTACACCTTC. It specifies CASSYRPQGYGYTF.

The DNA for the CDR3 is TGTGCCAGCAGCGTAGAACGGGACAGCAATCAGCCCCAGCATTTT. Translated, it gives CASSVERDSNQPQHF. This chain connects TRBV9 to TRBJ1-5, with D possibly TRBD1 on 5 matching bases. V lost 0 bases to trimming and J lost 1 base, with 8 bases between them. The CDR3 sequence is 15 residues long. Germline V gene sequence: CDR1 SGDLS, CDR2 YYNGEE.

The chain employs TRBV27 and TRBJ2-1; 9 bases map to TRBD2. Germline CDR1 MNHEY, CDR2 SMNVEV (reference sequence). The CDR3 has 14 amino acids. With V trimmed by 5 bases and J by 9 bases, 8 bases remained unmatched. The CDR3 DNA reads TGTGCCAGCAGTCGCCAGCGGGGGGCGCTTGAGCAGTTCTTC. Residues: CASSRQRGALEQFF.

The chain uses TRBV24-1 and TRBJ2-7; no definite D call. The CDR3 is 13 residues long. Trimming removed 8 bases from V and 4 bases from J, with 14 bases in between. The germline gives CDR1 KGHDR, CDR2 SFDVKD. The CDR3, as DNA: TGTGCCACCAACCCCGGGTCCGAATACGAGCAGTACTTC. Protein product: CATNPGSEYEQYF.

The chain carries TRBV23-1 and TRBJ1-2; TRBD1 agrees at 10 bases. TRBV23-1 is an ORF for which the function is uncertain. The CDR3 consists of 15 residues. V was clipped by 4 bases and J by 5 bases; unmatched bases: 7. CDR3 region: CASSRGDRGIYGYTF. The CDR3 DNA sequence: TGCGCCAGCAGTCGTGGGGACAGGGGTATTTATGGCTACACCTTC.

The rearrangement links TRBV5-6 to TRBJ2-5; D unclear. V lost 4 bases, J lost 1 base, and 8 bases lay in between. The length of the CDR3 is 13 residues. Per the germline V gene, CDR1 is SGHDT and CDR2 is YYEEEE. CDR3 sequence (DNA): TGTGCCAGCAGCCTGTCACTCCAAGAGACCCAGTACTTC. Protein product: CASSLSLQETQYF.

CDR3 nucleotide sequence: TGCGCCAGCAGCGTCAGGGGGGCCAACAATGAAAAACTGTTTTTT. Amino acid sequence: CASSVRGANNEKLFF. The chain links TRBV5-1 to TRBJ1-4, with 7 bases that match TRBD1. The CDR3 is 15 residues long. Germline V gives CDR1 SGHRS, CDR2 YFSETQ. The V gene end was trimmed by 4 bases and the J gene end by 5 bases; junction bases not matched to a gene: 8.

V usage is TRBV19 and J usage is TRBJ1-4; D gene unclear. Germline V lookup: CDR1 LNHDA, CDR2 SQIVND (reference sequence). This CDR3 contains 13 residues. The ends were cut back, 5 bases at V and 6 bases at J, with 10 bases in the middle. CDR3: CASSDNRDEKLFF. CDR3 coding DNA: TGTGCCAGTAGTGACAACCGGGATGAAAAACTGTTTTTT.

The V gene is TRBV24-1, the J gene TRBJ2-3; D is perhaps TRBD1 or TRBD2 (6 bases each). The CDR3 has 14 residues. Germline assignment: CDR1 KGHDR and CDR2 SFDVKD. CDR3: CAIDGGGLADTQYF. The CDR3 DNA is TGTGCAATCGACGGGGGCGGATTGGCAGATACGCAGTATTTT.

The rearrangement joins TRBV5-1 to TRBJ1-2; 7 bases align to TRBD1. This CDR3 has 15 amino acids. V was pared by 4 bases and J by 1 base, with 7 bases of the junction left unmatched. Germline V gene data show CDR1 as SGHRS and CDR2 as YFSETQ. CDR3 bases: TGCGCCAGCAGCAACCGGGACAGTTATAACTATGGCTACACCTTC. Its translation is CASSNRDSYNYGYTF.

V is TRBV7-9 and J is TRBJ2-6; 7 bases map to TRBD1. Germline V gene data show CDR1 as SEHNR and CDR2 as FQNEAQ (reference sequence). V lost 0 bases to trimming and J lost 0 bases; unmatched junction nucleotides: 5. The CDR3 is 18 amino acids. DNA for the CDR3: TGTGCCAGCAGCTTAGCGCAGGGGGACAGCTCTGGGGCCAACGTCCTGACTTTC. This codes for CASSLAQGDSSGANVLTF. The full variable domain, in which reference TRBV7-9 and TRBJ2-6 provide the parts outside the CDR3, is DTGVSQNPRHKITKRGQNVTFRCDPISEHNRLYWYRQTLGQGPEFLTYFQNEAQLEKSRLLSDRFSAERPKGSFSTLEIQRTEQGDSAMYLCASSLAQGDSSGANVLTFGAGSRLTVL.

This clone was seen a few times. The chain has TRBV2 and TRBJ2-6; D unresolved. V lost 4 bases and J lost 4, with 11 bases in between. The CDR3 totals 15 residues. Germline V gene lookup returns CDR1 SNHLY and CDR2 FYNNEI. The CDR3: CASSAGLSGANVLTF. DNA of the CDR3: TGTGCCAGCAGTGCAGGCCTCTCAGGGGCCAACGTCCTGACTTTC. The variable domain in full, with the rest retrieved from reference TRBV2 and TRBJ2-6, is EPEVTQTPSHQVTQMGQEVILRCVPISNHLYFYWYRQILGQKVEFLVSFYNNEISEKSEIFDDQFSVERPDGSNFTLKIRSTKLEDSAMYFCASSAGLSGANVLTFGAGSRLTVL.

This clone was recorded once. This chain links TRBV12-3 or TRBV12-4 with TRBJ2-5; the D is unclear. This CDR3 has 12 amino acids. Trimming pared 7 bases from V and 1 base from J, leaving 7 bases between. Written as DNA, the CDR3 is TGTGCCAGCAATTACCGCCAAGAGACCCAGTACTTC. Encoded protein: CASNYRQETQYF.

This rearrangement joins TRBV5-6 to TRBJ2-5; D remains unclear. V was cut by 0 bases and J by 1 base, with 7 bases left in between. CDR3 length equals 14 residues. Germline-derived CDR1 and CDR2 are SGHDT and YYEEEE. The CDR3 DNA sequence: TGTGCCAGCAGCTTGGCCTACAGCCAAGAGACCCAGTACTTC. Its protein is CASSLAYSQETQYF.